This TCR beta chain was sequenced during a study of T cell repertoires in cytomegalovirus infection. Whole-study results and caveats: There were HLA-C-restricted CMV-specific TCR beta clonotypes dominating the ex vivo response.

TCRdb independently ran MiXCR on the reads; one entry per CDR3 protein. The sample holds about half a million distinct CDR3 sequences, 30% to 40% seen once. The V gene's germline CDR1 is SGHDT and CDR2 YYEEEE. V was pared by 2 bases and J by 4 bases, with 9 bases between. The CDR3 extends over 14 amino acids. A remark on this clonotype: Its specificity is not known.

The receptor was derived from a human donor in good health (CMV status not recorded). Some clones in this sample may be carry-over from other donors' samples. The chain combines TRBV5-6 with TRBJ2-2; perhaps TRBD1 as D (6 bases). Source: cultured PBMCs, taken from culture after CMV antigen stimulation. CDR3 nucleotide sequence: TGTGCCAGCAGCTTCGGCAGGGGCACCGGGGAGCTGTTTTTT. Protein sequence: CASSFGRGTGELFF.